This entry describes one T cell receptor beta chain. Its target is not known. Other DNA sequences of this sample code for an identical CDR3. This record comes from a study of cytomegalovirus exposure and HLA in healthy donors. General study points: A link between a missense DCLRE1C variant and TCR beta V- and J-gene trimming emerged from a later analysis. Later on, analysis showed that most CMV-associated TCR beta chains appeared to be HLA-restricted.

Use of 60 Vbeta and 13 Jbeta primers characterized the PCR. Authors' data handling: Approximately 11 million of the about 80 million unique TCR beta chains counted in a later analysis were shared. TCRdb keeps only in-frame clones here, not all; method: immunoSEQ multiplex PCR. V and J calls and clone size come straight from that table; D and trimming were deduced from the DNA. The sample has some 240,000 clones, 80% to 95% seen once; the top ten hold about 1.7%. The sequence was collected from a girl aged 2 to 10 in good health and CMV-seronegative. The material sequenced was PBMCs.

The CDR3, as DNA: TGTGCCAGTAAAGGCGGGACAGGGGAAGAGACCCAGTACTTC. Protein product: CASKGGTGEETQYF. The chain links TRBV2 to TRBJ2-5; 10 bases line up with TRBD1. J was trimmed by 3 bases and V by 9 bases; bases with no gene match: 7. The length of the CDR3 is 14 residues. Looked up from germline, CDR1 is SNHLY and CDR2 is FYNNEI.